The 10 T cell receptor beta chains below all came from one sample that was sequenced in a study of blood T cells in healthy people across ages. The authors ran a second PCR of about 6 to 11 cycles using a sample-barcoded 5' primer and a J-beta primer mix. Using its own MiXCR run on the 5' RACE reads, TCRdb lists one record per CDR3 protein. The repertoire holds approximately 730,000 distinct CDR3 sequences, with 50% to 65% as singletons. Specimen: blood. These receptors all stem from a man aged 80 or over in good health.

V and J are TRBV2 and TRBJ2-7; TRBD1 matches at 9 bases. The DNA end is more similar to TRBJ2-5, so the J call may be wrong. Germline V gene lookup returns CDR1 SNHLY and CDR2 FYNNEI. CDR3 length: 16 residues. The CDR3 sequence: CASSERGTGRRKTQYF. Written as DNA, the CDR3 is TGTGCCAGCAGTGAAAGGGGGACAGGGCGTCGGAAGACCCAGTACTTC.

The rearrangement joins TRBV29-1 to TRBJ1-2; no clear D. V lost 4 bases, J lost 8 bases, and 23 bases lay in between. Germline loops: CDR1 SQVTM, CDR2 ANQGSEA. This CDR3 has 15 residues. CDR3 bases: TGCAGCGTTGGTCCGTTTGCCCCAACGGTGGGAGGCTACACCTTC. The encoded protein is CSVGPFAPTVGGYTF.

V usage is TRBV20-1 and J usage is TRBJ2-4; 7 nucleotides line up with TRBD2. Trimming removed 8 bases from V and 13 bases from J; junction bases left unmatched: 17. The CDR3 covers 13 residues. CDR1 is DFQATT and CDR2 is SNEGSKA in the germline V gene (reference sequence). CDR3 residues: CSPLGAGEGTQYF. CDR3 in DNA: TGCAGTCCCCTCGGGGCGGGAGAGGGTACGCAGTACTTC.

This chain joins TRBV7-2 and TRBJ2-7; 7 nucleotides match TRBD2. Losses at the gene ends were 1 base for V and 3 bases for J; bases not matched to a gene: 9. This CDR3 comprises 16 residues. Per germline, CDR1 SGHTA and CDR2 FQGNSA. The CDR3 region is CASSLEGGSGLYEQYF. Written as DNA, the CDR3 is TGTGCCAGCAGCTTAGAGGGCGGGAGCGGGCTCTACGAGCAGTACTTC.

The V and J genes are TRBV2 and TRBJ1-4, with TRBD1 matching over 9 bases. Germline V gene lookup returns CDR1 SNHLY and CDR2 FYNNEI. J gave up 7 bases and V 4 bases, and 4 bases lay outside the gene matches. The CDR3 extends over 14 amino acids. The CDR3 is CASSGGTGSEKLFF. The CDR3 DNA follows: TGTGCCAGCAGTGGCGGGACAGGGAGTGAAAAACTGTTTTTT.

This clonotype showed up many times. In DNA form, the CDR3 reads TGCGCCAGCAGCCAAGTTCCGGCTAGCAACAATGAGCAGTTCTTC. It codes for CASSQVPASNNEQFF. The J gene is TRBJ2-1, the V gene TRBV4-1; TRBD2 is a possible D gene (5 bases). The germline V and J ends were trimmed by 1 base and 5 bases, with 12 bases remaining between them. The CDR3 extends over 15 amino acids. Germline V gives CDR1 MGHRA, CDR2 YSYEKL.

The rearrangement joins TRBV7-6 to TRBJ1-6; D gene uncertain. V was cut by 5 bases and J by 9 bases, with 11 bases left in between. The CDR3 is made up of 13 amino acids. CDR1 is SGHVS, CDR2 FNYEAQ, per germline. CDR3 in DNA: TGTGCCAGCAGCGCCTCTAAAGTTTCACCCCTCCACTTT. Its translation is CASSASKVSPLHF. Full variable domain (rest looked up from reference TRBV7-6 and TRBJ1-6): GAGVSQSPRYKVTKRGQDVALRCDPISGHVSLYWYRQALGQGPEFLTYFNYEAQQDKSGLPNDRFSAERPEGSISTLTIQRTEQRDSAMYRCASSASKVSPLHFGNGTRLTVT.

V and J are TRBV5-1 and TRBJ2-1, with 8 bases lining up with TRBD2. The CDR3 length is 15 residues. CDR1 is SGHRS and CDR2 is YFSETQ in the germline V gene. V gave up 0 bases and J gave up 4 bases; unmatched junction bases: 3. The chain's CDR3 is CASSLASGGYNEQFF. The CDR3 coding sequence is TGCGCCAGCAGCTTGGCCAGCGGGGGTTACAATGAGCAGTTCTTC.

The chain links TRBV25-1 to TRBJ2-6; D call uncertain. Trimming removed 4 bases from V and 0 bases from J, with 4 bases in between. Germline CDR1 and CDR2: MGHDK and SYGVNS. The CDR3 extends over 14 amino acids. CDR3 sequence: CASSGLSGANVLTF. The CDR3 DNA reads TGTGCCAGCAGTGGGCTCTCTGGGGCCAACGTCCTGACTTTC.

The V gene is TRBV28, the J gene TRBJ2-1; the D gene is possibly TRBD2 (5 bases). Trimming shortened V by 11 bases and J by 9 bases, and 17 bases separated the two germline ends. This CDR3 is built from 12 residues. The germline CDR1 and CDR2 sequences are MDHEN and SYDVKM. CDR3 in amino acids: CAARGPVGEQFF. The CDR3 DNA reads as TGTGCCGCGAGAGGGCCCGTCGGTGAGCAGTTCTTC.